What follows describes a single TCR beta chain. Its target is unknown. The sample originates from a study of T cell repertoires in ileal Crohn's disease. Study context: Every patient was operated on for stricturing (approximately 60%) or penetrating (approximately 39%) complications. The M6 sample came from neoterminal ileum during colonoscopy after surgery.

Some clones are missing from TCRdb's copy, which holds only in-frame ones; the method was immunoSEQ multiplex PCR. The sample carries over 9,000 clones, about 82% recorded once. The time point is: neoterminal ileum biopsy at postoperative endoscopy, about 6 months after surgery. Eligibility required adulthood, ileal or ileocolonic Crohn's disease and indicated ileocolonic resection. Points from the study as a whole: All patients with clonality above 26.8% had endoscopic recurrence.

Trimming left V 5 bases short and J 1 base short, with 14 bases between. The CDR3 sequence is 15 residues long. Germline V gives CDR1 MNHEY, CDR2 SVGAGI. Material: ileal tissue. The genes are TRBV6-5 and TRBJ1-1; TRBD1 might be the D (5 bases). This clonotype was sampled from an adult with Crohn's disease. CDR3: CASSRLGHPNTEAFF. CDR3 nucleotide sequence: TGTGCCAGCAGTCGTCTAGGACACCCGAACACTGAAGCTTTCTTT.